The entry below describes one T cell receptor beta chain. Trimming stripped 2 bases from V and 0 bases from J, with 8 bases between. The CDR3 has 15 residues. Germline V gene lookup returns CDR1 MNHEY and CDR2 SVGAGI. The data derive from a study of OX40 agonist ivuxolimab in advanced cancers. Across the study: Participants could have had prior anti-PD-1, anti-PD-L1 or anti-CTLA-4 therapy, and about 37% had some.

Using immunoSEQ multiplex PCR, the repertoire was profiled, and TCRdb retains in-frame clones only, with some absent. Of 45,000 to 60,000 clones in the sample, approximately 87% were seen once. Patients who had autoimmune disease history or got systemic immunosuppression were left out. The chain has TRBV6-5 and TRBJ1-3, with D uncertain. The TCR originated in an adult with an advanced solid tumor such as melanoma, head and neck, liver or kidney cancer. The sequenced sample was CD4+ or CD8+ T cells sorted from blood, obtained in a trial of the OX40 agonist ivuxolimab. This CDR3 reads CASSYLAFSGNTIYF. DNA for the CDR3: TGTGCCAGCAGTTACCTGGCGTTCTCTGGAAACACCATATATTTT.